This T cell receptor beta chain was identified in a study of blood T cell repertoires in COVID-19. CDR1 is SGHDT, CDR2 YYEEEE, per germline. The CDR3 runs 12 residues. V was clipped by 3 bases and J by 9 bases, with 13 bases between them. Using immunoSEQ multiplex PCR, the repertoire was profiled, and TCRdb retains in-frame clones only, with some absent. The data contain 83,000 or so clones, about 76% of them singletons. This rearrangement joins TRBV5-6 to TRBJ2-7, with TRBD2 as a possible D gene (6 bases). This TCR came from a woman of 80 years or more with acute or convalescent COVID-19. Material: peripheral blood. The CDR3 is CASSSGQEGQYF. The CDR3 region has the DNA TGTGCCAGCAGCTCGGGTCAGGAGGGGCAGTACTTC. The variable domain in full, with the rest retrieved from reference TRBV5-6 and TRBJ2-7, is DAGVTQSPTHLIKTRGQQVTLRCSPKSGHDTVSWYQQALGQGPQFIFQYYEEEERQRGNFPDRFSGHQFPNYSSELNVNALLLGDSALYLCASSSGQEGQYFGPGTRLTVT.